These 25 T cell receptor beta chains were all obtained from the same sample, sequenced in a study of blood T cell repertoires in COVID-19 (dated by TCRdb to about 2020). The library came from the immunoSEQ multiplex PCR assay. TCRdb's version of the immuneACCESS table is confined to in-frame rearrangements and falls short of the full clone set. An unresolved V gene accounts for under half of the shortfall where checked; the remainder is of unknown origin. A total of about 150,000 clones appear in this sample, roughly nine tenths of them only once. The ten largest clones take up 4% of the sample. What was sequenced was PBMCs or T cells enriched from blood (not recorded which). The receptors originated from a woman in her 40s who had been exposed to COVID-19.

The chain is built from TRBV7-2 and TRBJ2-5; 7 bases line up with TRBD2. With 4 bases clipped from V and 2 bases from J, the junction kept 7 bases outside the gene matches. The CDR3 has 15 residues. The germline V gene encodes CDR1 SGHTA and CDR2 FQGNSA. DNA of the CDR3: TGTGCCAGCAGCTCCGCGGGAGCCCCACAAGAGACCCAGTACTTC. Residues: CASSSAGAPQETQYF.

This rearrangement joins TRBV28 to TRBJ1-1, with TRBD1 identical over 10 bases. This CDR3 region has 15 residues. V was clipped by 4 bases and J by 5 bases; unmatched bases: 7. Germline V gene sequence: CDR1 MDHEN, CDR2 SYDVKM. CDR3 region: CASSYPRGQGTEAFF. The CDR3 region has the DNA TGTGCCAGCAGTTACCCACGGGGACAGGGGACTGAAGCTTTCTTT.

This chain joins TRBV5-1 and TRBJ1-4; TRBD1 aligns across 11 bases. This CDR3 is 16 amino acids long. The J segment lost 8 bases and the V segment lost 4 bases, leaving 10 bases of the junction unmatched. Germline V lookup: CDR1 SGHRS, CDR2 YFSETQ. In DNA, the CDR3 is TGCGCCAGCAGCGCCGGGACAGGGGGGACAAGGGAAAAACTGTTTTTT. It translates to CASSAGTGGTREKLFF. Full variable domain (rest looked up from reference TRBV5-1 and TRBJ1-4): KAGVTQTPRYLIKTRGQQVTLSCSPISGHRSVSWYQQTPGQGLQFLFEYFSETQRNKGNFPGRFSGRQFSNSRSEMNVSTLELGDSALYLCASSAGTGGTREKLFFGSGTQLSVL.

This chain uses TRBV3-1 (or the pseudogene TRBV3-2) with TRBJ2-5, with D unresolved. The CDR3 spans 14 residues. The V gene lost 4 bases and the J gene lost 4 bases, with 13 bases spanning the gap. The germline gives CDR1 LGHDT, CDR2 YNNKEL (reference sequence). Written as DNA, the CDR3 is TGTGCCAGCAGCCGAAACTCGGCAGGAGAGACCCAGTACTTC. It is translated as CASSRNSAGETQYF.

This chain links TRBV7-8 with TRBJ1-1; D is perhaps TRBD1 (6 bases). CDR1 SGHVS and CDR2 FQNEAQ come from the germline V gene. CDR3 length: 14 amino acids. The V end lost 3 bases, the J end lost 4 bases, and 12 bases lay between the germline ends. The CDR3 sequence is CASSFYRVGTEAFF. CDR3 bases: TGTGCCAGCAGCTTTTACAGGGTTGGCACTGAAGCTTTCTTT.

This chain links TRBV6-5 with TRBJ1-1, with 7 bases that match TRBD1. The CDR3 runs 13 residues. V lost 8 bases, J lost 2 bases, and 5 bases stayed unmatched. Germline loops: CDR1 MNHEY, CDR2 SVGAGI. DNA for the CDR3: TGTGCCAGCGGGGGACAGATTAACACTGAAGCTTTCTTT. It codes for CASGGQINTEAFF.

CDR3 region: CASRPTSANPNEQFF. For the CDR3, the DNA is TGTGCCAGCAGGCCGACTAGCGCGAATCCCAATGAGCAGTTCTTC. The chain carries TRBV6-5 and TRBJ2-1; 8 positions agree with TRBD2. This CDR3 comprises 15 residues. Germline V gene data show CDR1 as MNHEY and CDR2 as SVGAGI. With V trimmed by 6 bases and J by 6 bases, 10 bases remained unmatched.

The V call is TRBV2, the J call TRBJ2-2, with 9 bases that match TRBD1. CDR1 SNHLY and CDR2 FYNNEI come from the germline V gene. The trim removed 5 bases at V and 4 bases at J, leaving 14 bases unmatched. This CDR3 is built from 18 residues. CDR3 sequence (DNA): TGTGCCAGCAGTACCGGGACAGGGATTTTTCGAAGCACCGGGGAGCTGTTTTTT. This translates into CASSTGTGIFRSTGELFF.

The chain joins TRBV29-1 to TRBJ2-7; TRBD1 aligns across 10 bases. Germline CDR1 is SQVTM and CDR2 is ANQGSEA. This CDR3 has 13 amino acids. V shed 5 bases, J shed 3 bases, and the junction held 4 bases outside the gene matches. The CDR3 region has the DNA TGCAGCGTTCTACGGACAGGGGGCTACGAGCAGTACTTC. Protein: CSVLRTGGYEQYF.

V usage is TRBV7-9 and J usage is TRBJ1-2; D perhaps matches TRBD1 (5 bases). The CDR3 extends over 12 amino acids. Germline V CDR1 and CDR2: SEHNR, FQNEAQ (reference sequence). V was trimmed by 3 bases and J by 10 bases, leaving 12 bases between them. The CDR3, as DNA: TGTGCCAGCAGCTTCACAGGCGAGCCCTACACCTTC. Its translation is CASSFTGEPYTF.

The chain recombines TRBV4-2 with TRBJ2-2, with no clear D. The V gene's germline CDR1 is LGHNA and CDR2 YNFKEQ. V was pared by 4 bases and J by 1 base, with 10 bases between. The CDR3 extends over 15 amino acids. The CDR3 loop reads CASSRVLENTGELFF. In DNA, the CDR3 is TGTGCCAGCAGCCGCGTCCTAGAGAACACCGGGGAGCTGTTTTTT.

The V gene is TRBV11-2, the J gene TRBJ2-1, with D possibly TRBD2 on 5 matching bases. Trimming pared 4 bases from V and 11 bases from J, leaving 12 bases between. The CDR3 contains 12 residues. CDR1 SGHAT and CDR2 FQNNGV come from the germline V gene. CDR3 sequence reads: CASSSGIAKQFF. Written as DNA, the CDR3 is TGTGCCAGCAGCTCGGGGATCGCGAAGCAGTTCTTC.

This chain uses TRBV4-3 with TRBJ2-7; TRBD2 matches at 8 bases. The CDR3 is 16 residues long. V lost 3 bases and J lost 2; bases outside the gene matches: 9. Germline values: CDR1 LGHNA, CDR2 YSLEER. CDR3 DNA sequence: TGCGCCAGCAGCCACTCCCGTAGCGGGGATACCTACGAGCAGTACTTC. Protein: CASSHSRSGDTYEQYF.

The chain employs TRBV29-1 and TRBJ1-1; D unresolved. Trimming removed 1 base from V and 2 bases from J, with 11 bases in between. The CDR3 spans 14 residues. Germline CDR1 reads SQVTM; CDR2 reads ANQGSEA. This CDR3 is CSVEGTELNTEAFF. The CDR3 nucleotides read TGCAGCGTTGAAGGTACAGAGCTCAACACTGAAGCTTTCTTT.

This chain joins TRBV5-1 and TRBJ2-7; TRBD1 matches at 9 bases. The CDR3 loop spans 13 amino acids. Germline CDR1 SGHRS, CDR2 YFSETQ. The V segment lost 5 bases and the J segment 7 bases; nucleotides outside the gene matches: 7. The CDR3 DNA reads TGCGCCAGCAGTGTACAGGGGGCGGGGGAGCAGTACTTC. It is translated as CASSVQGAGEQYF.

This clone was found a few times. The chain couples TRBV18 to TRBJ2-2; D unresolved. The CDR3 totals 13 residues. Per the germline V gene, CDR1 is KGHSH and CDR2 is LQKENI. Trimming took off 6 bases at V and 3 bases at J, with 8 bases between the two ends. The CDR3 sequence is CASSAQDTGELFF. As DNA, the CDR3 is TGTGCCAGCTCGGCCCAAGACACCGGGGAGCTGTTTTTT.

J is TRBJ2-5 and V is TRBV19; the match to TRBD2 covers 7 bases. In germline, CDR1 is LNHDA, CDR2 SQIVND (reference sequence). V lost 4 bases and J lost 4; bases outside the gene matches: 6. The CDR3 has 14 residues. The CDR3 sequence is CASSTTWGGETQYF. CDR3 DNA: TGTGCCAGTAGTACAACATGGGGGGGAGAGACCCAGTACTTC.

The chain uses TRBV5-1 and TRBJ1-2, with 8 bases fitting TRBD1. CDR3 length equals 15 residues. Per the germline V gene, CDR1 is SGHRS and CDR2 is YFSETQ. The ends lost 4 bases at V and 6 bases at J; junction bases unmatched: 11. CDR3 nucleotide sequence: TGCGCCAGCAGCAGGGAGGACAGGGTTACGCATGGCTACACCTTC. This encodes CASSREDRVTHGYTF.

This chain connects TRBV4-1 to TRBJ1-6, with a tentative D call TRBD1 (5 bases). CDR3 size: 16 residues. Per germline, CDR1 MGHRA and CDR2 YSYEKL. V was cut by 5 bases and J by 4 bases, with 15 bases left in between. For the CDR3, the DNA is TGCGCCAGCAGCACTTCAAAGACAGCATATAATTCACCCCTCCACTTT. It specifies CASSTSKTAYNSPLHF.

The J gene is TRBJ2-3, the V gene TRBV5-4; no clear D. In germline, CDR1 is SGHNT, CDR2 YYREEE (reference sequence). The CDR3 is made up of 14 amino acids. V lost 2 bases and J 0 bases, leaving 7 bases between the germline ends. CDR3 in DNA: TGTGCCAGCAGCTTTGCGTCTAGCACAGATACGCAGTATTTT. Encoded protein: CASSFASSTDTQYF.

The J gene is TRBJ2-1, the V gene TRBV11-3; TRBD2 aligns across 8 bases. This CDR3 has 18 amino acids. Losses at the gene ends were 1 base for V and 7 bases for J; bases not matched to a gene: 15. Germline V gives CDR1 SGHNT, CDR2 YENEEA. This chain's CDR3 is CASSLAPGGVAGGNEQFF. For the CDR3, the DNA is TGTGCCAGCAGCTTAGCCCCGGGGGGAGTGGCGGGGGGTAATGAGCAGTTCTTC.

The V gene is TRBV9, the J gene TRBJ2-2, with 12 bases lining up with TRBD2. The ends lost 3 bases at V and 5 bases at J; junction bases unmatched: 8. The CDR3 contains 17 residues. Germline lookup yields CDR1 SGDLS and CDR2 YYNGEE. CDR3 coding DNA: TGTGCCAGCAGCGCCTCTAGCGGGAGGGGACAGACCGGGGAGCTGTTTTTT. Protein: CASSASSGRGQTGELFF.

This clone was seen a few times. The chain combines TRBV28 with TRBJ1-2, with 11 nucleotides matching TRBD1. V lost 10 bases and J lost 7; bases outside the gene matches: 8. Germline V CDR1 and CDR2: MDHEN, SYDVKM. The CDR3 runs to 13 residues. The CDR3 region is CAIPDRGLGGYTF. CDR3 nucleotide sequence: TGTGCCATCCCGGACAGGGGGCTTGGTGGCTACACCTTC.

The genes are TRBV7-8 and TRBJ2-3; D gene unclear. The CDR3 is 12 residues long. Deletions cut 0 bases from V and 6 bases from J, with 4 bases between. Germline V gene data show CDR1 as SGHVS and CDR2 as FQNEAQ. The CDR3 reads CASSLAVDTQYF. DNA of the CDR3: TGTGCCAGCAGCTTAGCCGTGGATACGCAGTATTTT.

The chain combines TRBV7-8 with TRBJ2-1; a weak D match, TRBD2 (5 bases). Trimming pared 3 bases from V and 0 bases from J, leaving 6 bases between. Germline V lookup: CDR1 SGHVS, CDR2 FQNEAQ. This CDR3 is 14 amino acids long. CDR3 nucleotides: TGTGCCAGCAGCTTTAGCGACTCCTACAATGAGCAGTTCTTC. Protein sequence: CASSFSDSYNEQFF.